The present TCR beta chain was sequenced within a study of blood T cell repertoires in COVID-19. This clone was observed a single time. The CDR3 contains 15 residues. Germline CDR1 LNHDA, CDR2 SQIVND (reference sequence). J lost 4 bases, V lost 3 bases, and 7 bases had no gene match. In the original analysis: Estimated nucleated cell counts came from reference gene primer amplification. TCRdb's copy holds only in-frame clones and misses some; the assay was immunoSEQ multiplex PCR. The DNA gave D and trimming, while V, J and clone size come from that table. The repertoire holds about 170,000 clones, with around 85% as singletons. Patients at the Seattle site were enrolled during active infection and followed longitudinally.

The chain carries TRBV19 and TRBJ2-7; 9 nucleotides line up with TRBD1. This TCR was recovered from a man older than 75 with COVID-19, enrolled during active disease. Input material: peripheral blood. CDR3 protein: CASSISGTGKYEQYF. CDR3 DNA sequence: TGTGCCAGTAGTATCTCCGGGACAGGGAAATACGAGCAGTACTTC.